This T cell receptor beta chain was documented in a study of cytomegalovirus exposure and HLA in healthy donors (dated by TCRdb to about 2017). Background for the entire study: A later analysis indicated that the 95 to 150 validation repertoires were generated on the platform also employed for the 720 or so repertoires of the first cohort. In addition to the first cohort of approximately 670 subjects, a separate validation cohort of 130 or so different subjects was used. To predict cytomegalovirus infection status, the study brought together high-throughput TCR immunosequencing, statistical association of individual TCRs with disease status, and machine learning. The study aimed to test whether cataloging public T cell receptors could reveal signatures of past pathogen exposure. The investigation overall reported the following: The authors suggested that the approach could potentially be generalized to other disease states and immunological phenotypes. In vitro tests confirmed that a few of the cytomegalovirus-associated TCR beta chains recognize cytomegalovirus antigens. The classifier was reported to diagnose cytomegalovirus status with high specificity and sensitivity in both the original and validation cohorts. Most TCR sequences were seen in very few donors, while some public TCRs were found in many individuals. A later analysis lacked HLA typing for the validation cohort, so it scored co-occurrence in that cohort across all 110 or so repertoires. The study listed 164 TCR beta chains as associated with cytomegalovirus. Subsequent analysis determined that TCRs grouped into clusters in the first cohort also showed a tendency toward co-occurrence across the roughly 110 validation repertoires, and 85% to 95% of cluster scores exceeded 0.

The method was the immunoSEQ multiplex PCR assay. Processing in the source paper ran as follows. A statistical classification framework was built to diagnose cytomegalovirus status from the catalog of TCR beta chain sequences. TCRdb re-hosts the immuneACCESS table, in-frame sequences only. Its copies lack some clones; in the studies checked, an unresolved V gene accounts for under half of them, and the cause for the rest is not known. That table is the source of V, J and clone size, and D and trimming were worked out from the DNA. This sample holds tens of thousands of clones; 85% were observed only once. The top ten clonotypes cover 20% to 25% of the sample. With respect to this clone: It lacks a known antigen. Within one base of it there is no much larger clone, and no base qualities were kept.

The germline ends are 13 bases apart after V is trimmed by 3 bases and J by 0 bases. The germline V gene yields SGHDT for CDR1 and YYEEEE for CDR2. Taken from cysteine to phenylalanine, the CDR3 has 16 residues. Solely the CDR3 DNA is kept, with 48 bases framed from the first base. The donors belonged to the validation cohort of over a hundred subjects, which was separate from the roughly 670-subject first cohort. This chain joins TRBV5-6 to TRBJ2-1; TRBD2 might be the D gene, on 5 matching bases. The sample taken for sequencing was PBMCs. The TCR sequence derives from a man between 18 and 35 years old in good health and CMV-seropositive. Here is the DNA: TGTGCCAGCAGCTGGGCAAGCGGAAGCTCCTACAATGAGCAGTTCTTC. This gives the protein CASSWASGSSYNEQFF. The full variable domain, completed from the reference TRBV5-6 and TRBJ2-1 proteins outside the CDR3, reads DAGVTQSPTHLIKTRGQQVTLRCSPKSGHDTVSWYQQALGQGPQFIFQYYEEEERQRGNFPDRFSGHQFPNYSSELNVNALLLGDSALYLCASSWASGSSYNEQFFGPGTRLTVL.